The sequence of this TCR beta chain was determined in a study of cytotoxic CD8 clonotypes in ibrutinib-treated CLL. Germline V gives CDR1 SQVTM, CDR2 ANQGSEA. V was pared by 6 bases and J by 5 bases, with 22 bases between. The CDR3 sequence is 15 residues long. TCRdb keeps only in-frame clones here, not all; method: immunoSEQ multiplex PCR. This table holds about 140,000 clones, 80% to 95% found once. The sequences come from PBMCs, collected after 12 months of ibrutinib treatment. This sequence joins TRBV29-1 and TRBJ2-5; D is unresolved. This TCR was sampled from a human donor with chronic lymphocytic leukemia. CDR3 in DNA: TGCAGCGTCCTAAGGGTGGTGATCTCAGAGGAGACCCAGTACTTC. It yields the protein CSVLRVVISEETQYF.